This T cell receptor (beta chain) comes out of a study of CD8 T cells in ankylosing spondylitis. In germline, CDR1 is SGHRS, CDR2 YFSETQ. After removal of 0 bases from V and 3 bases from J, the junction contained 9 bases not matched to a gene. This CDR3 is 17 amino acids long. In this sample, this clonotype turned up a few times. TCRdb itself ran the 5' RACE reads through MiXCR, one entry per CDR3 protein. Here the sample spans around 25,000 distinct CDR3 sequences, about 15% being singletons. The chain joins TRBV5-1 to TRBJ1-1, with 9 bases that match TRBD1. This TCR derives from a male donor with ankylosing spondylitis or in good health (not recorded which). Sequencing used blood. CDR3 sequence (DNA): TGCGCCAGCAGCTTGGAGCCCTTGGGACAGGGATACACTGAAGCTTTCTTT. Protein: CASSLEPLGQGYTEAFF.